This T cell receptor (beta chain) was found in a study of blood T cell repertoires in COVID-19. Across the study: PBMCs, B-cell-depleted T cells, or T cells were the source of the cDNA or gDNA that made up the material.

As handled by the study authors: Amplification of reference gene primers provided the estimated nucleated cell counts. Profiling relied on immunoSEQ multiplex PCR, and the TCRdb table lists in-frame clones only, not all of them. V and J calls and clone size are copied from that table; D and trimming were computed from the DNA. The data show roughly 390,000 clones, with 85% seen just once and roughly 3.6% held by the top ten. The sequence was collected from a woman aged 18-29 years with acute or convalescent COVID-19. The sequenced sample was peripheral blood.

The CDR3 spells CASSISEGFNQPQHF. The CDR3 DNA is TGTGCCAGTAGTATTTCGGAGGGATTCAATCAGCCCCAGCATTTT. The V call is TRBV19, the J call TRBJ1-5; D uncertain. This CDR3 region has 15 residues. Germline V gene data show CDR1 as LNHDA and CDR2 as SQIVND (reference sequence). V was pared by 3 bases and J by 3 bases, with 12 bases between. The full variable domain, with the rest looked up from reference TRBV19 and TRBJ1-5, is DGGITQSPKYLFRKEGQNVTLSCEQNLNHDAMYWYRQDPGQGLRLIYYSQIVNDFQKGDIAEGYSVSREKKESFPLTVTSAQKNPTAFYLCASSISEGFNQPQHFGDGTRLSIL.